One sample yielded the 27 T cell receptor beta chains listed below, sequenced in a study of siplizumab effects on memory and regulatory T cells. Sequencing was performed with immunoSEQ multiplex PCR; in TCRdb, only in-frame clones are kept and a portion is missing. Found here are more than 85,000 clones, roughly 94% of them singletons; the top ten hold under 0.65%. The sequenced material came from Tregs sorted from blood. The receptors originated from a human donor in good health.

This sequence joins TRBV11-2 and TRBJ1-2, with D unclear. Germline V CDR1 and CDR2: SGHAT, FQNNGV. CDR3 size: 14 residues. The V end was cut by 5 bases, the J end by 2 bases, with 12 bases between. The DNA of the CDR3 is TGTGCCAGCAGCCTTCTGGGCCGGAACTATGGCTACACCTTC. The encoded protein is CASSLLGRNYGYTF.

This chain uses TRBV6-5 with TRBJ2-1; D gene ambiguous. The germline gives CDR1 MNHEY, CDR2 SVGAGI. Trimming removed 8 bases at V and 0 bases at J, with 8 bases between. The CDR3 has 13 residues. In DNA form, the CDR3 reads TGTGCCAGCTATGAGAGCTCCTACAATGAGCAGTTCTTC. Translating it yields CASYESSYNEQFF.

V gene TRBV5-1 combines with J gene TRBJ2-7, with TRBD1 matching over 9 bases. The CDR3 has 14 amino acids. From germline, CDR1 is SGHRS and CDR2 YFSETQ. V dropped 4 bases and J dropped 3; count of bases not matched to a gene: 5. CDR3 residues: CASSKGQGFYEQYF. The CDR3 DNA reads as TGCGCCAGCAGCAAGGGACAGGGTTTCTACGAGCAGTACTTC.

The chain couples TRBV5-4 to TRBJ2-2, with 7 bases matching TRBD2. Germline V gene lookup returns CDR1 SGHNT and CDR2 YYREEE (reference sequence). The CDR3 extends over 17 amino acids. Losses at the gene ends were 3 bases for V and 6 bases for J; bases not matched to a gene: 14. The CDR3 sequence: CASSSNPDWEGPGELFF. As DNA, the CDR3 is TGTGCCAGCAGCTCAAATCCTGACTGGGAGGGCCCCGGGGAGCTGTTTTTT.

J is TRBJ2-3 and V is TRBV10-3, with a possible D match to TRBD2 (6 bases). This CDR3 region has 15 residues. V was clipped by 2 bases and J by 2 bases, with 11 bases between them. Germline V lookup: CDR1 ENHRY, CDR2 SYGVKD. The CDR3 reads CAISEAGTATDTQYF. The CDR3 DNA follows: TGTGCCATCAGTGAGGCCGGGACTGCCACAGATACGCAGTATTTT.

This clone has only one observation. V is TRBV9 and J is TRBJ2-3, with 8 bases lining up with TRBD2. V was pared by 4 bases and J by 5 bases, with 15 bases of the junction left unmatched. This CDR3 spans 17 amino acids. CDR1 is SGDLS and CDR2 is YYNGEE in the germline V gene. The CDR3: CASSSRPGREGVDTQYF. The CDR3 region has the DNA TGTGCCAGCAGCTCGCGCCCGGGACGGGAGGGTGTAGATACGCAGTATTTT. Looking up the rest from reference TRBV9 and TRBJ2-3 gives the full variable domain: DSGVTQTPKHLITATGQRVTLRCSPRSGDLSVYWYQQSLDQGLQFLIQYYNGEERAKGNILERFSAQQFPDLHSELNLSSLELGDSALYFCASSSRPGREGVDTQYFGPGTRLTVL.

In this sample, this clone turned up a few times. The gene calls are TRBV27 and TRBJ2-7; perhaps TRBD2 as D (6 bases). V lost 3 bases to trimming and J lost 2 bases, with 11 bases between them. The CDR3 is made up of 14 amino acids. Germline-derived CDR1 and CDR2 are MNHEY and SMNVEV (reference sequence). The CDR3 region is CASSFRGRPYEQYF. In DNA, the CDR3 is TGTGCCAGCAGTTTTCGGGGGAGACCCTACGAGCAGTACTTC.

This rearrangement joins TRBV5-5 to TRBJ2-7; 8 nucleotides match TRBD1. Germline lookup yields CDR1 SGHKS and CDR2 YYEKEE (reference sequence). This CDR3 has 16 residues. The ends lost 0 bases at V and 6 bases at J; junction bases unmatched: 11. For the CDR3, the DNA is TGTGCCAGCAGCTTGGGTATAGGACAGGGACTGAGCGAGCAGTACTTC. This sequence encodes CASSLGIGQGLSEQYF.

The chain is built from TRBV18 and TRBJ1-1; weak D call: TRBD1 (6 bases). This CDR3 is 15 amino acids long. Germline V lookup: CDR1 KGHSH, CDR2 LQKENI. The germline V and J ends were trimmed by 6 bases and 1 base, with 15 bases remaining between them. CDR3 nucleotides: TGTGCCAGCTCTCCCCCTGACAGGACGAACACTGAAGCTTTCTTT. This translates into CASSPPDRTNTEAFF. Supplemented by reference TRBV18 and TRBJ1-1, the full variable domain reads NAGVMQNPRHLVRRRGQEARLRCSPMKGHSHVYWYRQLPEEGLKFMVYLQKENIIDESGMPKERFSAEFPKEGPSILRIQQVVRGDSAAYFCASSPPDRTNTEAFFGQGTRLTVV.

The J gene is TRBJ2-3, the V gene TRBV19; 7 positions agree with TRBD2. The CDR3 runs 18 residues. V shed 4 bases and J 1 base; nucleotides not matched to a gene: 14. CDR1 and CDR2 from the germline V gene are LNHDA and SQIVND (reference sequence). The DNA of the CDR3 is TGTGCCAGTAGTACCCGCTCTCTCCGACTAGCCCGCACAGATACGCAGTATTTT. It specifies CASSTRSLRLARTDTQYF. Complete variable domain (other parts from reference TRBV19 and TRBJ2-3): DGGITQSPKYLFRKEGQNVTLSCEQNLNHDAMYWYRQDPGQGLRLIYYSQIVNDFQKGDIAEGYSVSREKKESFPLTVTSAQKNPTAFYLCASSTRSLRLARTDTQYFGPGTRLTVL.

This chain joins TRBV19 and TRBJ1-1; TRBD1 matches at 7 bases. Unmatched junction bases numbered 11, after V lost 7 bases and J lost 0 bases. This CDR3 contains 16 residues. CDR1 is LNHDA, CDR2 SQIVND, per germline (reference sequence). CDR3 region: CASISTTGTVNTEAFF. As DNA, the CDR3 is TGTGCCAGTATTTCTACAACCGGGACAGTGAACACTGAAGCTTTCTTT.

The chain combines TRBV6-5 with TRBJ2-1; TRBD2 matches at 10 bases. Germline CDR1 MNHEY, CDR2 SVGAGI. This CDR3 is built from 16 residues. The trim removed 2 bases at V and 6 bases at J, leaving 7 bases unmatched. CDR3 protein: CASSYRGLAGVNEQFF. In DNA form, the CDR3 reads TGTGCCAGCAGTTACAGGGGGCTAGCGGGAGTCAATGAGCAGTTCTTC.

This chain joins TRBV28 and TRBJ2-2; no firm D call. Trimming cost V 6 bases and J 2 bases, with 10 bases left between them. Germline CDR1 is MDHEN and CDR2 is SYDVKM. CDR3 length equals 14 residues. CDR3 amino acids: CASRNPPNTGELFF. CDR3 nucleotide sequence: TGTGCCAGCAGAAACCCACCTAACACCGGGGAGCTGTTTTTT.

This clone appeared a single time. The chain joins TRBV5-6 to TRBJ2-7, with TRBD2 as a possible D gene (7 bases). Trimming removed 4 bases from V and 6 bases from J, with 8 bases in between. There are 11 residues in the CDR3. Germline V gives CDR1 SGHDT, CDR2 YYEEEE. DNA for the CDR3: TGTGCCAGCAGCAGGGGGGGCGAGCAGTACTTC. Residues: CASSRGGEQYF.

In this sample, this clone turned up once. J is TRBJ1-5 and V is TRBV9; D might be TRBD1 (6 bases). Trimming shortened V by 5 bases and J by 1 base, and 13 bases separated the two germline ends. The CDR3 is made up of 15 amino acids. The V gene's germline CDR1 is SGDLS and CDR2 YYNGEE. The CDR3 region is CASSQGTLSNQPQHF. The DNA for the CDR3 is TGTGCCAGCAGTCAGGGGACACTGAGCAATCAGCCCCAGCATTTT.

J is TRBJ2-7 and V is TRBV19, with 8 positions matching TRBD1. V was pared by 4 bases and J by 2 bases, with 4 bases of the junction left unmatched. Looked up from germline, CDR1 is LNHDA and CDR2 is SQIVND (reference sequence). CDR3 size: 14 residues. This chain's CDR3 is CASSNRGRTYEQYF. DNA for the CDR3: TGTGCCAGTAGTAACAGGGGGAGAACCTACGAGCAGTACTTC.

This chain connects TRBV2 to TRBJ1-3; maybe TRBD1 (5 bases). Germline lookup yields CDR1 SNHLY and CDR2 FYNNEI. This CDR3 is 16 amino acids long. Trimming took 5 bases from V and 1 from J, leaving 15 bases between them. The CDR3 loop is CASSYQQVPSGNTIYF. The CDR3 DNA sequence: TGTGCCAGCAGTTACCAACAGGTGCCGTCTGGAAACACCATATATTTT.

The rearrangement joins TRBV5-1 to TRBJ2-7; TRBD1 matches at 7 bases. This CDR3 comprises 13 residues. Germline CDR1 reads SGHRS; CDR2 reads YFSETQ. The trim removed 6 bases at V and 4 bases at J, leaving 7 bases unmatched. The CDR3 DNA reads as TGCGCCAGCAAGCCGGGACAGCTTTACGAGCAGTACTTC. This encodes CASKPGQLYEQYF.

The rearrangement joins TRBV6-6 to TRBJ2-2; a weak D match, TRBD2 (6 bases). This CDR3 spans 14 amino acids. Per the germline V gene, CDR1 is MNHNY and CDR2 is SVGAGI (reference sequence). V was clipped by 6 bases and J by 6 bases, with 14 bases between them. In DNA, the CDR3 is TGTGCCAGCAGGGAAGTTGGGGACTCCGGGGAGCTGTTTTTT. Residues: CASREVGDSGELFF.

The chain recombines TRBV7-2 with TRBJ2-3, with 11 bases that match TRBD2. CDR3 length: 16 residues. CDR1 and CDR2 (germline): SGHTA, FQGNSA. With V trimmed by 4 bases and J by 3 bases, 6 bases remained unmatched. This CDR3 reads CASSSNPSGRTDTQYF. CDR3 bases: TGTGCCAGCAGCTCGAACCCTAGCGGGAGGACAGATACGCAGTATTTT.

J is TRBJ1-1 and V is TRBV6-5, with TRBD1 matching 9 bases. Trimming removed 8 bases from V and 0 bases from J; junction bases left unmatched: 7. CDR1 and CDR2 (germline): MNHEY, SVGAGI. The CDR3 contains 15 residues. The CDR3 nucleotides are TGTGCCAGCGGGACCGGGACAGGGTTGAACACTGAAGCTTTCTTT. This sequence encodes CASGTGTGLNTEAFF.

This chain uses TRBV7-9 with TRBJ1-4, with 9 bases fitting TRBD1. The V gene end was trimmed by 5 bases and the J gene end by 13 bases; junction bases not matched to a gene: 8. The CDR3 length is 13 residues. The germline V gene encodes CDR1 SEHNR and CDR2 FQNEAQ (reference sequence). In nucleotides, the CDR3 is TGTGCCAGCAGCCCAGAGCTGGGACAGGGACTGTTTTTT. Amino acid sequence: CASSPELGQGLFF.

This chain joins TRBV15 and TRBJ1-5; 8 bases are a match to TRBD1. V dropped 1 base and J dropped 5; count of bases not matched to a gene: 4. The CDR3 is made up of 15 amino acids. The germline V gene encodes CDR1 LNHNV and CDR2 YYDKDF (reference sequence). The CDR3 loop is CATSRAYRGYQPQHF. The CDR3 DNA follows: TGTGCCACCAGCAGAGCGTACAGGGGGTATCAGCCCCAGCATTTT.

The V and J genes are TRBV19 and TRBJ2-7; D gene uncertain. The CDR3 contains 14 residues. Trimming took off 5 bases at V and 1 base at J, with 12 bases between the two ends. Germline CDR1 reads LNHDA; CDR2 reads SQIVND (reference sequence). The CDR3: CASSSLLSSYEQYF. Written as DNA, the CDR3 is TGTGCCAGTAGTTCCCTTCTATCGTCCTACGAGCAGTACTTC.

The rearrangement uses TRBV6-4 and TRBJ1-5, with D perhaps matching TRBD1 (5 bases). Trimming removed 6 bases from V and 1 base from J, with 7 bases in between. CDR1 is MRHNA, CDR2 SNTAGT, per germline. The CDR3 contains 13 residues. The CDR3 DNA reads as TGTGCCAGCAGCCGGGGGAGCAATCAGCCCCAGCATTTT. Protein sequence: CASSRGSNQPQHF.

The chain recombines TRBV5-4 with TRBJ2-3; 8 positions agree with TRBD2. The trim removed 4 bases at V and 1 base at J, leaving 8 bases unmatched. Germline CDR1 reads SGHNT; CDR2 reads YYREEE (reference sequence). The CDR3 has 16 residues. CDR3 region: CASSTYSGTRTDTQYF. The CDR3 nucleotides read TGTGCCAGCAGCACTTATAGCGGGACCCGCACAGATACGCAGTATTTT. Drawing the rest from reference TRBV5-4 and TRBJ2-3, the complete variable domain is ETGVTQSPTHLIKTRGQQVTLRCSSQSGHNTVSWYQQALGQGPQFIFQYYREEENGRGNFPPRFSGLQFPNYSSELNVNALELDDSALYLCASSTYSGTRTDTQYFGPGTRLTVL.

The genes are TRBV4-1 and TRBJ2-7; 12 bases are shared with TRBD2. The V gene end was trimmed by 4 bases and the J gene end by 4 bases; junction bases not matched to a gene: 2. The CDR3 runs 14 residues. Germline V gene data show CDR1 as MGHRA and CDR2 as YSYEKL. DNA for the CDR3: TGCGCCAGCAGCCCCGGACTAGCGGGGTACGAGCAGTACTTC. Translated, it gives CASSPGLAGYEQYF.